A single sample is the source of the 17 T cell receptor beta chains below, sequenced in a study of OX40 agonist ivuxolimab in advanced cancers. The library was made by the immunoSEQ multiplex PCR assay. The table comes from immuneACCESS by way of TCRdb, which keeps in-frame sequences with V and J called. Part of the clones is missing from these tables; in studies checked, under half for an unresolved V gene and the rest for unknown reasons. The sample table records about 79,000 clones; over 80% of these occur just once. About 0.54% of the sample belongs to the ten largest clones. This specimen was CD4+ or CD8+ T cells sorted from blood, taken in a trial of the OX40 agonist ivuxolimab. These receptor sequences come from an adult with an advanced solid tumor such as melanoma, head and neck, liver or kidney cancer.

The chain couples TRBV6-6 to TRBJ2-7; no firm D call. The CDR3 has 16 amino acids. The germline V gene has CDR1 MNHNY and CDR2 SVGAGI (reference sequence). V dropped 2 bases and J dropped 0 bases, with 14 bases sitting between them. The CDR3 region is CASSYGVSAYSYEQYF. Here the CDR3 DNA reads TGTGCCAGCAGTTACGGCGTGTCAGCTTACTCCTACGAGCAGTACTTC.

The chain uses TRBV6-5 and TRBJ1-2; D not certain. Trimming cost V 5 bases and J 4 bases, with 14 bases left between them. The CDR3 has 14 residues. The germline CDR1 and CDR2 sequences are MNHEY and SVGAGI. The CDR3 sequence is CASSEEYWSYGYTF. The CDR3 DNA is TGTGCCAGCAGTGAAGAGTATTGGAGCTATGGCTACACCTTC.

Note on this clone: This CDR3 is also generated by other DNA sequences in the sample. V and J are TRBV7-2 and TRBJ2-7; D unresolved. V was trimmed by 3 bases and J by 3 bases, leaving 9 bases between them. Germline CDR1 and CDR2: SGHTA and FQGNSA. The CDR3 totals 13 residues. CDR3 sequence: CASSLLGGYEQYF. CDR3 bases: TGTGCCAGCAGCTTGCTAGGTGGCTACGAGCAGTACTTC.

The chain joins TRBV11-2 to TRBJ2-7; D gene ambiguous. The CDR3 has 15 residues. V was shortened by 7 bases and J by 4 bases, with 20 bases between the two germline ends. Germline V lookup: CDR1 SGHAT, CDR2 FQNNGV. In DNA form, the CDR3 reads TGTGCCAGCAATCATTTGGCGGCTAGGATATACGAGCAGTACTTC. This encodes CASNHLAARIYEQYF.

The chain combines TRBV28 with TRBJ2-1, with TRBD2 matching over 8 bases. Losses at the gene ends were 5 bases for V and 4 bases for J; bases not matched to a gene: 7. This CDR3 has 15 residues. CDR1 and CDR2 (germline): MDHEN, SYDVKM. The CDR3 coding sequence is TGTGCCAGCAGTCTGATAGCGGGACTATACAATGAGCAGTTCTTC. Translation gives CASSLIAGLYNEQFF.

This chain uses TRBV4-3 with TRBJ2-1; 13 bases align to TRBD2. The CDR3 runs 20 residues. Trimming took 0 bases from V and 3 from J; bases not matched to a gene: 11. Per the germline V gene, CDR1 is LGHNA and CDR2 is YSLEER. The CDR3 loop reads CASSQDTPWGTSGDYNEQFF. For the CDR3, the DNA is TGCGCCAGCAGCCAAGACACGCCTTGGGGGACTAGCGGGGACTACAATGAGCAGTTCTTC.

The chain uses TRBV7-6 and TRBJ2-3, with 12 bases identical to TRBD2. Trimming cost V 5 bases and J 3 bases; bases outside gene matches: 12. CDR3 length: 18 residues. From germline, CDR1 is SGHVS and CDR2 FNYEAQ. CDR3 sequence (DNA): TGTGCCAGCAGCCTAGGGTCTAGCGGGAGGGCCATAACAGATACGCAGTATTTT. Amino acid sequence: CASSLGSSGRAITDTQYF.

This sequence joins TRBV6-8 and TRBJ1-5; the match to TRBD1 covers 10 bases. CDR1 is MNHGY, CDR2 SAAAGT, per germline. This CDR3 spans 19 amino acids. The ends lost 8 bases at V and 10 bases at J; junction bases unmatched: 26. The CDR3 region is CASQGITGQGIPGNNPQHF. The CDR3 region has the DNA TGTGCCAGCCAGGGGATTACGGGACAGGGGATCCCCGGCAATAATCCCCAGCATTTT.

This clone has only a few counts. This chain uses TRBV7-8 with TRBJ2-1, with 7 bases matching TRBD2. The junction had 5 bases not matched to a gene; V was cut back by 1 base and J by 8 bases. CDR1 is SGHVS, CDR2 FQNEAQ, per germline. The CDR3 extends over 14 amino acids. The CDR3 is CASSLVGAGDEQFF. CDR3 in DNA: TGTGCCAGCAGCTTAGTCGGGGCGGGGGATGAGCAGTTCTTC.

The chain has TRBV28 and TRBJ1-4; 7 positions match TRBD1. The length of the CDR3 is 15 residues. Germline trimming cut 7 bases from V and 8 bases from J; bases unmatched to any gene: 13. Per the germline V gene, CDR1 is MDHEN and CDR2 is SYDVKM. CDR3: CASNSQGGAGEKLFF. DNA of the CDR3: TGTGCCAGCAATTCCCAGGGGGGCGCAGGAGAAAAACTGTTTTTT.

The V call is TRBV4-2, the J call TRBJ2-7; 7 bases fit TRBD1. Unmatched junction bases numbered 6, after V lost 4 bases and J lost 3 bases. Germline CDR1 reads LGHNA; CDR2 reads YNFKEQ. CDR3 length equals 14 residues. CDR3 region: CASSLRDSNYEQYF. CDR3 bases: TGTGCCAGCAGCCTCCGGGACAGTAACTACGAGCAGTACTTC.

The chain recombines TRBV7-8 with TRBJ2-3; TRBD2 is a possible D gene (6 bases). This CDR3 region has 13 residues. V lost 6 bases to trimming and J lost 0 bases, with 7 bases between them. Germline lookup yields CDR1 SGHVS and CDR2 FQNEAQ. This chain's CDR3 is CASRRGSTDTQYF. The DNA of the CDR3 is TGTGCCAGCAGGCGGGGTAGCACAGATACGCAGTATTTT.

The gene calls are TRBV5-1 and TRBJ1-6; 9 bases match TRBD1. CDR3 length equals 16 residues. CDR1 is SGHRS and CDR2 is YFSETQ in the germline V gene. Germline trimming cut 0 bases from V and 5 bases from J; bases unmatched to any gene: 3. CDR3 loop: CASSLAGQGNNSPLHF. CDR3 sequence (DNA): TGCGCCAGCAGCTTGGCCGGACAGGGGAATAATTCACCCCTCCACTTT.

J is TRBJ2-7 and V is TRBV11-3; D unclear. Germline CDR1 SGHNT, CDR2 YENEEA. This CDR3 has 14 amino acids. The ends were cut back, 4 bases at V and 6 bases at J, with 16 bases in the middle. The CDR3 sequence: CASSSPTTGAEQYF. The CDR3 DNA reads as TGTGCCAGCAGCTCCCCCACGACCGGCGCCGAGCAGTACTTC.

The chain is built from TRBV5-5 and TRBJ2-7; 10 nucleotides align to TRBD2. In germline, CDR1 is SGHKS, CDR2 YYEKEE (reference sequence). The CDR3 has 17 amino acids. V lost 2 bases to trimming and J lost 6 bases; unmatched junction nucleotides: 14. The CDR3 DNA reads TGTGCCAGCAGCTTTCGACTAGCGGGCCAACGCGGAGGCGAGCAGTACTTC. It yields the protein CASSFRLAGQRGGEQYF.

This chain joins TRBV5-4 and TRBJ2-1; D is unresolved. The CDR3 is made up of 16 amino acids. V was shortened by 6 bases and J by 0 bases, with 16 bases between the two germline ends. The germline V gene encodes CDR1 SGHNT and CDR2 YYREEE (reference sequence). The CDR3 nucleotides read TGTGCCAGCACCCGGGCGGCGACTCACTCCTACAATGAGCAGTTCTTC. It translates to CASTRAATHSYNEQFF.

CDR3 residues: CASRTGTGARMDQPQHF. CDR3 DNA: TGCGCCAGCAGAACCGGGACAGGGGCCAGAATGGATCAGCCCCAGCATTTT. The chain joins TRBV10-2 to TRBJ1-5; 10 bases fit TRBD1. The CDR3 has 17 amino acids. Trimming at V came to 6 bases and at J to 5 bases, leaving 13 bases not matched to a gene. The V gene's germline CDR1 is WSHSY and CDR2 SAAADI.